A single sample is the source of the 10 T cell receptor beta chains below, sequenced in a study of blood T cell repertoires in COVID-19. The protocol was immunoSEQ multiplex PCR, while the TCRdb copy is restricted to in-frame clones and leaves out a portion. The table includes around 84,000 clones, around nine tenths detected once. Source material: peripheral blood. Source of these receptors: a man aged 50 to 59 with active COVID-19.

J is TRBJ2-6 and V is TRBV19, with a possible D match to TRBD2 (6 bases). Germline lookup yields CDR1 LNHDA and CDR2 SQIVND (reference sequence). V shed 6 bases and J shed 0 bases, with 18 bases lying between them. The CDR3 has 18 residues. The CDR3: CASREVGSPNSGANVLTF. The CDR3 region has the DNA TGTGCCAGTAGGGAAGTCGGGAGTCCCAACTCTGGGGCCAACGTCCTGACTTTC.

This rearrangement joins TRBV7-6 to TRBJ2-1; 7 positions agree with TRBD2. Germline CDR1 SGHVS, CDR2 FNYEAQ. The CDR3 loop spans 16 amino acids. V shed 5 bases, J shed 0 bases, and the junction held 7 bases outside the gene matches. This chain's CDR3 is CASSGLRGSSYNEQFF. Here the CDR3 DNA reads TGTGCCAGCAGCGGCTTGCGGGGGAGCTCCTACAATGAGCAGTTCTTC.

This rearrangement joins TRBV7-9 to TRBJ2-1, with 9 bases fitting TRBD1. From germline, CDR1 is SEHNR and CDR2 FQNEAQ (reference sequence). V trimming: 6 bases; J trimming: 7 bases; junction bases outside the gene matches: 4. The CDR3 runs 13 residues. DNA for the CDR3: TGTGCCAGCAGTTTACAGGGGGCTAATGAGCAGTTCTTC. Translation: CASSLQGANEQFF.

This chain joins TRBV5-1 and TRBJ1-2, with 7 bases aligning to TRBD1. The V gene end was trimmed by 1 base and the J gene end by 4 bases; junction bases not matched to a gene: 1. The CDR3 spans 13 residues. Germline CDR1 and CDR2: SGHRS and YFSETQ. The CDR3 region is CASSLTGAYGYTF. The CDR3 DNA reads TGCGCCAGCAGCTTGACAGGGGCCTATGGCTACACCTTC.

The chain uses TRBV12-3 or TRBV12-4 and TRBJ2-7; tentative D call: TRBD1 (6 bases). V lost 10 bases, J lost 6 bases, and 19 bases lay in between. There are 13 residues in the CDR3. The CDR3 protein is CATRRGRIAEQYF. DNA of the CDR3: TGTGCCACCCGCAGGGGTCGTATCGCCGAGCAGTACTTC.

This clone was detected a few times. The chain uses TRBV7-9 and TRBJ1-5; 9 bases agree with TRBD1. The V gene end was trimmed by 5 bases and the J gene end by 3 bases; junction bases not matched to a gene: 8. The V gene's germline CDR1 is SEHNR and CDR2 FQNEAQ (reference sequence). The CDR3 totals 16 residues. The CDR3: CASSAGQGYSNQPQHF. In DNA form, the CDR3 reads TGTGCCAGCAGCGCAGGACAGGGGTATTCCAATCAGCCCCAGCATTTT.

The CDR3 loop reads CASSRTRGGLNSPLHF. The CDR3 bases are TGTGCCAGCAGCCGGACCCGGGGGGGGTTGAATTCACCCCTCCACTTT. The chain links TRBV5-4 to TRBJ1-6, with D perhaps matching TRBD1 (5 bases). The CDR3 runs to 16 residues. V was cut by 4 bases and J by 7 bases, with 18 bases left in between. The germline gives CDR1 SGHNT, CDR2 YYREEE (reference sequence).

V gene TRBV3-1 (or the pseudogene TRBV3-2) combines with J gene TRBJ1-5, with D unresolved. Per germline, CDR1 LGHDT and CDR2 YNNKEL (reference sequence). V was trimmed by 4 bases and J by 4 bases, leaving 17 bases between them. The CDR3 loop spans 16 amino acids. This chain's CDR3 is CASSRLQGGENQPQHF. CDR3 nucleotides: TGTGCCAGCAGCCGCCTACAAGGTGGGGAGAATCAGCCCCAGCATTTT.

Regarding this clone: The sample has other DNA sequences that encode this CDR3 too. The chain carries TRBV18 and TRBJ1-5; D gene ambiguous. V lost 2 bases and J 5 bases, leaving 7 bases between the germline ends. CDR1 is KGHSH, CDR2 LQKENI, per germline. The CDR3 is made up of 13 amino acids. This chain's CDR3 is CASSPDTYQPQHF. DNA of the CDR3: TGTGCCAGCTCACCAGACACTTATCAGCCCCAGCATTTT.

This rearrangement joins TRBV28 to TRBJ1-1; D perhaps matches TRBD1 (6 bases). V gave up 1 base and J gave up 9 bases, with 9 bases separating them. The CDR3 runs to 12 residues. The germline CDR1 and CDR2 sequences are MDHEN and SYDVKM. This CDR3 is CASSLSDSKAFF. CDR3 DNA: TGTGCCAGCAGTTTATCGGACAGTAAAGCTTTCTTT. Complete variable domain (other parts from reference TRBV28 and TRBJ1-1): DVKVTQSSRYLVKRTGEKVFLECVQDMDHENMFWYRQDPGLGLRLIYFSYDVKMKEKGDIPEGYSVSREKKERFSLILESASTNQTSMYLCASSLSDSKAFFGQGTRLTVV.